The sequence of this T cell receptor beta chain was determined in a study of shared clonotypes between healthy human individuals. Ten immunoSEQ deep assay plates were used by the authors to sequence unsorted PBMC DNA. Data came from immunoSEQ multiplex PCR; TCRdb stores just in-frame clones and leaves some out. The sample yields around 480,000 clones, about 75% seen once. Genomic DNA of unsorted samples came from roughly 90 million PBMCs. Germline values: CDR1 KGHSH, CDR2 LQKENI. V lost 5 bases to trimming and J lost 2 bases; unmatched junction nucleotides: 10. The CDR3 is 19 amino acids. This TCR came from a middle-aged woman in good health. Some clones in this sample may be carry-over from other donors' samples. Sequenced material: PBMCs. This sequence joins TRBV18 and TRBJ2-1; TRBD2 aligns across 15 bases. The CDR3 region has the DNA TGTGCCAGCTCAAACACCGGACTAGCGGGAGGGTTGACCTACAATGAGCAGTTCTTC. This sequence encodes CASSNTGLAGGLTYNEQFF.